This T cell receptor (beta chain) was sequenced in a study of graft-versus-host responses after intestinal transplantation. Sequencing used immunoSEQ multiplex PCR; TCRdb keeps in-frame clones, though not all of them. The repertoire holds more than 85,000 clones, with under 95% as singletons. Details on this clone: What it binds is unknown.

CDR3 length equals 14 residues. The germline V gene encodes CDR1 MGHRA and CDR2 YSYEKL. Trimming stripped 0 bases from V and 5 bases from J, with 11 bases between. The sample in question was unstimulated CD8+ T cells sorted from spleen or lymph node cells, obtained before intestinal transplant. The chain links TRBV4-1 to TRBJ2-7; D perhaps matches TRBD2 (6 bases). The receptor's source is a human donor who received an intestinal transplant. CDR3 nucleotide sequence: TGCGCCAGCAGCCAAGACCGGACTACCCACGAGCAGTACTTC. It specifies CASSQDRTTHEQYF.